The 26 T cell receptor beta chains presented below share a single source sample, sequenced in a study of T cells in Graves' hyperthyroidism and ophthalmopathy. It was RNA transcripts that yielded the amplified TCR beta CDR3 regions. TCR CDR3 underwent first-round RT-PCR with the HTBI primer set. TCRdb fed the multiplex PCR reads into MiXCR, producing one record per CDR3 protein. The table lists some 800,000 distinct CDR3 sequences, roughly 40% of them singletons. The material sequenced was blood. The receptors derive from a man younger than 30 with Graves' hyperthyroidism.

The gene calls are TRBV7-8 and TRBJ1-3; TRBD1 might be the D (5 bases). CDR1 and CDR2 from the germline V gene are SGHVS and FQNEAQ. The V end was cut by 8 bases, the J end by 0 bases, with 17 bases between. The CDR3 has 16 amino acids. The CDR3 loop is CASSPRQTHSGNTIYF. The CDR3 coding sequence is TGTGCCAGCTCGCCCCGACAGACTCACTCTGGAAACACCATATATTTT.

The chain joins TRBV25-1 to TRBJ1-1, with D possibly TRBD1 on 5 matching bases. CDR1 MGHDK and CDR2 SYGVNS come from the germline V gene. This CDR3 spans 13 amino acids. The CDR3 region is CATPHGAGTEAFF. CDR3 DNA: TGTGCGACGCCCCACGGGGCAGGCACTGAAGCTTTCTTT.

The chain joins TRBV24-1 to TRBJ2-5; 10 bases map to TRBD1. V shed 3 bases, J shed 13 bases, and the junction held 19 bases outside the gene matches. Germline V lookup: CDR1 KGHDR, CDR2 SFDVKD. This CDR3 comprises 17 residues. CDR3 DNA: TGTGCCACCAGTGATACCCAACCGGGACAGGGGAATGAAAAACTGTACTTC. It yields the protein CATSDTQPGQGNEKLYF.

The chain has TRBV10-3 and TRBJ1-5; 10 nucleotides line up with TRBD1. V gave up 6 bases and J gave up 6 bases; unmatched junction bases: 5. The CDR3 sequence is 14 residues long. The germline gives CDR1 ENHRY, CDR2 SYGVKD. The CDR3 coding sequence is TGTGCCATCAGGGAGGACAGGGGGGCTCAGCCCCAGCATTTT. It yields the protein CAIREDRGAQPQHF.

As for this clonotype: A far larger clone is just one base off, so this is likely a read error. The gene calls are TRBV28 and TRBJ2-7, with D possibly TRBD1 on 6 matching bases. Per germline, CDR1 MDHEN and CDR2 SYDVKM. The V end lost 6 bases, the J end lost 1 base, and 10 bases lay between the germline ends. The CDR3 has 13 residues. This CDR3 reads CASRAGQSYEQYF. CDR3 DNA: TGTGCCAGCAGGGCCGGACAGTCCTACGAGCAGTACTTC.

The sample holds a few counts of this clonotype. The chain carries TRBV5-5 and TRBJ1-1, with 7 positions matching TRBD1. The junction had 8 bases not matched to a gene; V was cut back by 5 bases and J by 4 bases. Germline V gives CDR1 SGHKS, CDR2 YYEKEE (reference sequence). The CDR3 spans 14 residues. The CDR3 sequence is CASRLGGDSTEAFF. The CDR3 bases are TGTGCCAGCAGACTAGGGGGCGATAGCACTGAAGCTTTCTTT.

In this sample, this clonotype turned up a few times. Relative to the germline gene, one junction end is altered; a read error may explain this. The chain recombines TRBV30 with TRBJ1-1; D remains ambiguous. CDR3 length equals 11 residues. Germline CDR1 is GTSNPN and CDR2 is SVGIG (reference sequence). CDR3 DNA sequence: TGTGCCTGGAGTACGAACGCTGAAGCTTTCTTT. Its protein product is CAWSTNAEAFF. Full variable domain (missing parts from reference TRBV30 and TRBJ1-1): SQTIHQWPATLVQPVGSPLSLECTVEGTSNPNLYWYRQAAGRGLQLLFYSVGIGQISSEVPQNLSASRPQDRQFILSSKKLLLSDSGFYLCAWSTNAEAFFGQGTRLTVV.

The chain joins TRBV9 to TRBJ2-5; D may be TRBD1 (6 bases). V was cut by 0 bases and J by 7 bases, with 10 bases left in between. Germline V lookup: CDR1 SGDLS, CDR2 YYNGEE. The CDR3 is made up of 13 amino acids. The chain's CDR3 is CASSVGEGGTQYF. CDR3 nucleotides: TGTGCCAGCAGCGTAGGAGAAGGGGGGACCCAGTACTTC.

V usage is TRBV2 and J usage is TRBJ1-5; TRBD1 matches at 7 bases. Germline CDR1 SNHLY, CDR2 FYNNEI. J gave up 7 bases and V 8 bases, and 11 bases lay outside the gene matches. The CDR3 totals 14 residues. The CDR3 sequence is CASSHGQERQPQHF. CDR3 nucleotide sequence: TGTGCCAGCTCCCACGGACAGGAGCGGCAGCCCCAGCATTTT.

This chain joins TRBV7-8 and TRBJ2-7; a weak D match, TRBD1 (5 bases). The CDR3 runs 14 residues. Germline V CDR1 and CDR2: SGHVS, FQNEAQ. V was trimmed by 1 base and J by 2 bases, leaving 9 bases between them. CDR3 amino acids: CASSLEETAYEQYF. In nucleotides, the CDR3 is TGTGCCAGCAGCTTAGAAGAGACAGCCTACGAGCAGTACTTC.

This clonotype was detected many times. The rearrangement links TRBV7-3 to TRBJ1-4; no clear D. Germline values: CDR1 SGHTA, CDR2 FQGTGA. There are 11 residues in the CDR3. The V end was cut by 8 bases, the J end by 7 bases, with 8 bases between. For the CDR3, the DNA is TGTGCCAGCCCACCAACTGAAAAACTGTTTTTT. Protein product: CASPPTEKLFF.

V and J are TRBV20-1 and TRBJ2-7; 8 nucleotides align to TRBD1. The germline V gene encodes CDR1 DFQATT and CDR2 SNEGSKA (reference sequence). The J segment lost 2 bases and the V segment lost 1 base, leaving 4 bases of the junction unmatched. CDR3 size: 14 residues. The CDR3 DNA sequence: TGCAGTGCTAGAGTGGACAGGGCTACCTACGAGCAGTACTTC. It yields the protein CSARVDRATYEQYF.

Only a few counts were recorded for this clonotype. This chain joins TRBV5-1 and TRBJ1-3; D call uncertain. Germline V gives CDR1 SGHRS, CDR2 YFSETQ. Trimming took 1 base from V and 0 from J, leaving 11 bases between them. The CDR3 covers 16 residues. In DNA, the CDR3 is TGCGCCAGCAGCTTGTCCGGGCCGAGCTCTGGAAACACCATATATTTT. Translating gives CASSLSGPSSGNTIYF.

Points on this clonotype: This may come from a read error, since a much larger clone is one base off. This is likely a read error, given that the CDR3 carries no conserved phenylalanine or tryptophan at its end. CDR3 sequence: CAISEYGVQGNTEAFL. CDR3 in DNA: TGTGCCATCAGTGAGTATGGGGTACAGGGGAACACTGAAGCTTTCCTT. The V gene is TRBV10-3, the J gene TRBJ1-1; D may be TRBD1 (6 bases). The germline V and J ends were trimmed by 1 base and 1 base, with 13 bases remaining between them. This CDR3 contains 16 residues. The germline gives CDR1 ENHRY, CDR2 SYGVKD.

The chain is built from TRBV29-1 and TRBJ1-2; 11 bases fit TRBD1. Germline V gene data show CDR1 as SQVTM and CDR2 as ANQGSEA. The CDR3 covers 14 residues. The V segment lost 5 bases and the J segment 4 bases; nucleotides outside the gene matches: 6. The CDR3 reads CSVPGQGDAYGYTF. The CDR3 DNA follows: TGCAGCGTTCCGGGACAGGGGGATGCCTATGGCTACACCTTC.

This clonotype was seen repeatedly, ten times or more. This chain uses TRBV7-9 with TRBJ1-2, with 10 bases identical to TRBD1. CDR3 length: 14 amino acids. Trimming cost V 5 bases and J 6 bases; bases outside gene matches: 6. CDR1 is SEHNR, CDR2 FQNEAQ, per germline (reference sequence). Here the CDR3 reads CASSPPGTGDGYTF. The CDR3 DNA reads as TGTGCCAGCAGCCCTCCGGGGACAGGGGATGGCTACACCTTC.

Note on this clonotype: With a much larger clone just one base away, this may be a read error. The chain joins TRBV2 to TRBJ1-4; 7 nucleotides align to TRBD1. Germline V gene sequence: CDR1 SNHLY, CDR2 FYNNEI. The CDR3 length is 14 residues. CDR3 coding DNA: TGTGCCAGCGGGAAACAGGGGCTAAATGAAGAACTGTTTTTT. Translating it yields CASGKQGLNEELFF.

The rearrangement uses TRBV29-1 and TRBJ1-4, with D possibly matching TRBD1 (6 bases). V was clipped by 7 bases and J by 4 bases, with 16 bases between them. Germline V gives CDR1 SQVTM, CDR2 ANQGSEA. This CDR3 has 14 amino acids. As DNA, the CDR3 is TGCAGCGCCCAAGGGGGGCAGGTTAATGAAAAACTGTTTTTT. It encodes CSAQGGQVNEKLFF.

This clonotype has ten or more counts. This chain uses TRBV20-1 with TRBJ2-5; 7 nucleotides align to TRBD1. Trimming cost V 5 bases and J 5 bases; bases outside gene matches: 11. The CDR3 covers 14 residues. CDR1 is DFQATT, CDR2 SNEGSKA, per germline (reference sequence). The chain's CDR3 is CSAPTPDRMETQYF. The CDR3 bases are TGCAGTGCTCCCACCCCGGACAGGATGGAGACCCAGTACTTC.

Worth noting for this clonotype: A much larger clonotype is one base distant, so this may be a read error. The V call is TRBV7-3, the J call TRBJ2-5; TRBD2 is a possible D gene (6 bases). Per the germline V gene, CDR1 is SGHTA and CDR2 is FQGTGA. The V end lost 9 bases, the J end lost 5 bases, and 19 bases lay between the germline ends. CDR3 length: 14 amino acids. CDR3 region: CASRSGSAGETQYF. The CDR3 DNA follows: TGTGCCAGTAGAAGCGGGTCAGCCGGGGAGACCCAGTACTTC. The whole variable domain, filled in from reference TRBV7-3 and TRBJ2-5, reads GAGVSQTPSNKVTEKGKYVELRCDPISGHTALYWYRQSLGQGPEFLIYFQGTGAADDSGLPNDRFFAVRPEGSVSTLKIQRTERGDSAVYLCASRSGSAGETQYFGPGTRLLVL.

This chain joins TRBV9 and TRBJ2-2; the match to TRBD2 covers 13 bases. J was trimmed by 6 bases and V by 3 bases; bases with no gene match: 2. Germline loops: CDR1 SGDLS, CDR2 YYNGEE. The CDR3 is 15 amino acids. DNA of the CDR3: TGTGCCAGCAGCGGACTAGCGGGAGGATCCGGGGAGCTGTTTTTT. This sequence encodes CASSGLAGGSGELFF.

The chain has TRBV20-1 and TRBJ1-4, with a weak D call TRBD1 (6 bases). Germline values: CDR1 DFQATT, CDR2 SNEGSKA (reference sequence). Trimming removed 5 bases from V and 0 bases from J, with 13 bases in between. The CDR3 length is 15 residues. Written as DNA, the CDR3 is TGCAGTGCTCCCCCCGGACAGACAACTAATGAAAAACTGTTTTTT. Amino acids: CSAPPGQTTNEKLFF.

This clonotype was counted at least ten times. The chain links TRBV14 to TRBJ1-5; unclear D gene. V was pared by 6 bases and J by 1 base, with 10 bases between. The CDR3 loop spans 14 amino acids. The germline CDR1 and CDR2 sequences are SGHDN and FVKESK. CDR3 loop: CASSFGRSNQPQHF. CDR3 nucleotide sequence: TGTGCCAGCAGTTTCGGGCGGAGCAATCAGCCCCAGCATTTT.

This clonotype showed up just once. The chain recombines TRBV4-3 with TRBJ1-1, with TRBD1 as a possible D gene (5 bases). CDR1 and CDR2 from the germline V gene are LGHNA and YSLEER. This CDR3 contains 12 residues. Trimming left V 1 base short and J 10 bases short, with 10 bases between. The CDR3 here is CASSQGGGVAFF. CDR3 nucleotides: TGCGCCAGCAGCCAAGGGGGGGGGGTAGCTTTCTTT.

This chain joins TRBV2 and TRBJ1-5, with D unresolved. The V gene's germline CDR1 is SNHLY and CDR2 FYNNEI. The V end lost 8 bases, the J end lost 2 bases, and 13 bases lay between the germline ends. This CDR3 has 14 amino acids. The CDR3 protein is CASVSGEGNQPQHF. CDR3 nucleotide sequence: TGTGCCAGCGTTAGCGGGGAGGGCAATCAGCCCCAGCATTTT.

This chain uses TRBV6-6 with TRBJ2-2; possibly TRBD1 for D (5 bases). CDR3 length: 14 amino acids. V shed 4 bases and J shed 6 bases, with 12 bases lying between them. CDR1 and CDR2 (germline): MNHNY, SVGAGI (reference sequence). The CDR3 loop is CASSSETVPGELFF. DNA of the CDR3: TGTGCCAGCAGTTCGGAGACAGTCCCCGGGGAGCTGTTTTTT.